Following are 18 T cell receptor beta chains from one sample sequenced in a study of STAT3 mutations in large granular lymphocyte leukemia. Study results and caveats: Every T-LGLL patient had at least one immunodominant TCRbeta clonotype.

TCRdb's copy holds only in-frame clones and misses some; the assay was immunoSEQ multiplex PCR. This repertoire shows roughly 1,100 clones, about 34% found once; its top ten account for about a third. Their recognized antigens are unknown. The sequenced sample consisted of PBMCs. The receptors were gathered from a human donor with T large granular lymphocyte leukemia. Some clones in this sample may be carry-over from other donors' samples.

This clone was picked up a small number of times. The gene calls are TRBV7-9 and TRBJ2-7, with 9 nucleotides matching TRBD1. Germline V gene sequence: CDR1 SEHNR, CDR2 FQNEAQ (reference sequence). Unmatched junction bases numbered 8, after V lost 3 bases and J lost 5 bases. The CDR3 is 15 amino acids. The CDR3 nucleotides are TGTGCCAGCAGCTTTACGGGACAGGGTCAGCACGAGCAGTACTTC. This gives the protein CASSFTGQGQHEQYF. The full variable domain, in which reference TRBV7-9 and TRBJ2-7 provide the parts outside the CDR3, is DTGVSQNPRHKITKRGQNVTFRCDPISEHNRLYWYRQTLGQGPEFLTYFQNEAQLEKSRLLSDRFSAERPKGSFSTLEIQRTEQGDSAMYLCASSFTGQGQHEQYFGPGTRLTVT.

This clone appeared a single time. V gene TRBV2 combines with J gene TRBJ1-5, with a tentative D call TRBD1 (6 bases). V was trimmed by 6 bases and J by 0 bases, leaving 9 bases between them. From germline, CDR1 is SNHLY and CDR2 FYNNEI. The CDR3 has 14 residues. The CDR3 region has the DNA TGTGCCAGCAGACGGGACATTAGCAATCAGCCCCAGCATTTT. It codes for CASRRDISNQPQHF.

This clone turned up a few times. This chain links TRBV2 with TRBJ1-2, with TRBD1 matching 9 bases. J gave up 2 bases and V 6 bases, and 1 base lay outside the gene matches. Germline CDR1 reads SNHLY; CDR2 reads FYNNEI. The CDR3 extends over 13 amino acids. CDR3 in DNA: TGTGCCAGCAGGGGGACAGGGAACTATGGCTACACCTTC. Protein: CASRGTGNYGYTF.

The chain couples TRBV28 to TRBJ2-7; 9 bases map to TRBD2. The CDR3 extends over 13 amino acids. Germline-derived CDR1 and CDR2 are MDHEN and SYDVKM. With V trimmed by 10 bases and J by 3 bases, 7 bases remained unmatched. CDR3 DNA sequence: TGTGCCACCTCGAGCGGGAGGTACTACGAGCAGTACTTC. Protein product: CATSSGRYYEQYF. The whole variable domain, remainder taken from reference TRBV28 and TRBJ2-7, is DVKVTQSSRYLVKRTGEKVFLECVQDMDHENMFWYRQDPGLGLRLIYFSYDVKMKEKGDIPEGYSVSREKKERFSLILESASTNQTSMYLCATSSGRYYEQYFGPGTRLTVT.

The CDR3 loop reads CASSTETGGGVTEAFF. CDR3 in DNA: TGTGCCAGCAGCACCGAGACAGGGGGTGGGGTCACTGAAGCTTTCTTT. The rearrangement links TRBV7-9 to TRBJ1-1; 9 nucleotides align to TRBD1. The length of the CDR3 is 16 residues. Germline V gene sequence: CDR1 SEHNR, CDR2 FQNEAQ (reference sequence). V dropped 5 bases and J dropped 4; count of bases not matched to a gene: 11.

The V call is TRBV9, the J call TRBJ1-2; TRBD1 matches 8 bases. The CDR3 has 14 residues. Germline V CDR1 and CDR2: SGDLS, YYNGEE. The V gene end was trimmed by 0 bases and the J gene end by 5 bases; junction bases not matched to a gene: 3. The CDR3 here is CASSVGTGGYGYTF. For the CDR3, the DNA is TGTGCCAGCAGCGTAGGAACAGGGGGGTATGGCTACACCTTC. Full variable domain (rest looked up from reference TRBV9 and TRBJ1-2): DSGVTQTPKHLITATGQRVTLRCSPRSGDLSVYWYQQSLDQGLQFLIQYYNGEERAKGNILERFSAQQFPDLHSELNLSSLELGDSALYFCASSVGTGGYGYTFGSGTRLTVV.

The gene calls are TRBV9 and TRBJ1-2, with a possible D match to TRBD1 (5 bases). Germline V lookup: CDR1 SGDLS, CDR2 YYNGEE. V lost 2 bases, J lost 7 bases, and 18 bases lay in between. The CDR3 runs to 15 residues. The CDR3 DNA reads TGTGCCAGCAGCGTGAACCTCCCAGGGAAAGGTGGCTACACCTTC. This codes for CASSVNLPGKGGYTF.

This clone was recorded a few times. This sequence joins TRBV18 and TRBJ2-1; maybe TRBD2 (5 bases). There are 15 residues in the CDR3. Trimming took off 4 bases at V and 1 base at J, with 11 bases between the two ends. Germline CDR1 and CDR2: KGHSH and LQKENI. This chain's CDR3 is CASSLRTPSYNEQFF. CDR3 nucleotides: TGTGCCAGCTCACTGCGGACTCCTTCCTACAATGAGCAGTTCTTC. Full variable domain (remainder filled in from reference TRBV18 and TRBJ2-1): NAGVMQNPRHLVRRRGQEARLRCSPMKGHSHVYWYRQLPEEGLKFMVYLQKENIIDESGMPKERFSAEFPKEGPSILRIQQVVRGDSAAYFCASSLRTPSYNEQFFGPGTRLTVL.

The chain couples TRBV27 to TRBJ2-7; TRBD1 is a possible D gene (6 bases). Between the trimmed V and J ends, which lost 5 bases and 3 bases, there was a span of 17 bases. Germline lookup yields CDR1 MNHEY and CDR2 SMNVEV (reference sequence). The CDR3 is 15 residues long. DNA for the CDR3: TGTGCCAGCAGTGTAAGGGGGACACCATTCTACGAGCAGTACGTC. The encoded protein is CASSVRGTPFYEQYV.

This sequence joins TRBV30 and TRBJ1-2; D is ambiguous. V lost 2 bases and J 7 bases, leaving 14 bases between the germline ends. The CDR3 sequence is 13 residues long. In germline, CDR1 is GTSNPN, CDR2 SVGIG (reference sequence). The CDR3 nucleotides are TGTGCCTGGAGTAGTAGAGGAATGGGTGGCTACACCTTC. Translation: CAWSSRGMGGYTF.

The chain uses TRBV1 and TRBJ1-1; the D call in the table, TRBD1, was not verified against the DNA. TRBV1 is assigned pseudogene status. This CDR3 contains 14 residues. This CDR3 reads CTSSLGTANTEAFF. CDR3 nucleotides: TGCACCAGCAGCCTAGGGACAGCGAACACTGAAGCTTTCTTT.

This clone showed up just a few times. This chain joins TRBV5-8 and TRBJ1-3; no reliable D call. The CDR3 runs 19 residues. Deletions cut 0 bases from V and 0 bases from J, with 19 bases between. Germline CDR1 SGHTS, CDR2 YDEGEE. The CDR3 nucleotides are TGTGCCAGCAGCTTGGCCCGGAGCAGGAACTATCCCTCTGGAAACACCATATATTTT. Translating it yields CASSLARSRNYPSGNTIYF. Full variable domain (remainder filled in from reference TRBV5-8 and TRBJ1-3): EAGVTQSPTHLIKTRGQQATLRCSPISGHTSVYWYQQALGLGLQFLLWYDEGEERNRGNFPPRFSGRQFPNYSSELNVNALELEDSALYLCASSLARSRNYPSGNTIYFGEGSWLTVV.

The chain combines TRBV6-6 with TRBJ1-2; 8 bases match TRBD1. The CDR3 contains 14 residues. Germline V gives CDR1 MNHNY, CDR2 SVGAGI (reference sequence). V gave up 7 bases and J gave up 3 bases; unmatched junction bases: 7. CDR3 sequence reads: CASIYTGGDYGYTF. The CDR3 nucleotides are TGTGCCAGCATCTACACAGGGGGTGACTATGGCTACACCTTC.

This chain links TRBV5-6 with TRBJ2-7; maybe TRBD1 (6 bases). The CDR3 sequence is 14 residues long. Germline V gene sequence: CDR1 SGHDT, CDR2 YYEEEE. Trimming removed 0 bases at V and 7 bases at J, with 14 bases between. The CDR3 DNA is TGTGCCAGCAGCTTGGGGCAGGGGTGGGGGGAGCAGTACTTC. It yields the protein CASSLGQGWGEQYF.

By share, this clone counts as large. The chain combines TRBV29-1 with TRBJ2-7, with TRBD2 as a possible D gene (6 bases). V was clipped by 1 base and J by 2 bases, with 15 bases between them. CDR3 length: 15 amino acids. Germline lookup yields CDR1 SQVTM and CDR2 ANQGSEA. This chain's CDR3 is CSVEGGTGRPYEQYF. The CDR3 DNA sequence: TGCAGCGTTGAAGGGGGGACCGGGAGACCCTACGAGCAGTACTTC.

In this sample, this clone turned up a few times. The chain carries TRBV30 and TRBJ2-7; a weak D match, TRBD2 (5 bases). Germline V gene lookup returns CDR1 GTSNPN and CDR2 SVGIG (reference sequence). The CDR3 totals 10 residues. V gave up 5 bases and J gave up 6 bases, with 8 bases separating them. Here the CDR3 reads CAWGLSEQYF. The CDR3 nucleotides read TGTGCCTGGGGACTGAGCGAGCAGTACTTC.

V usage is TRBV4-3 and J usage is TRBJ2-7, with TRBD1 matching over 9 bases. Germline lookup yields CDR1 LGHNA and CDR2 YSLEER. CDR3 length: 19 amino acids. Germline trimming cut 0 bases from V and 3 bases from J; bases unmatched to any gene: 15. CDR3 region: CASSQDRASGTGWVYEQYF. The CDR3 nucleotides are TGCGCCAGCAGCCAAGATCGGGCCTCCGGGACAGGGTGGGTCTACGAGCAGTACTTC.

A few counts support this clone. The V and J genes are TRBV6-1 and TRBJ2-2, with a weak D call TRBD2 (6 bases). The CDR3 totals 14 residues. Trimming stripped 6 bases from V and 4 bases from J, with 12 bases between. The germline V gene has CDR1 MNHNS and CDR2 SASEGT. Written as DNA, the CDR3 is TGTGCCAGCAGAGGGGACTTTCCCACCGGGGAGCTGTTTTTT. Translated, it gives CASRGDFPTGELFF.